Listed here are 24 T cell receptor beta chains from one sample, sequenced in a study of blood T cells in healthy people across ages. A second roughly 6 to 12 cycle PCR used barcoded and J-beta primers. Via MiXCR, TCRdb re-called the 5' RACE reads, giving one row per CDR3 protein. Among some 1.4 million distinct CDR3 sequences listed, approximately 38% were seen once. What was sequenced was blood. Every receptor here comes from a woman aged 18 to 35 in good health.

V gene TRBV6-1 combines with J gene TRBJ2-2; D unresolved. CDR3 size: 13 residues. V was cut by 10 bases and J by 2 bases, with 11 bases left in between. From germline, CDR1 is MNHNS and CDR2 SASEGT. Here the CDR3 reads CATRQSNTGELFF. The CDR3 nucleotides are TGTGCCACCCGGCAGTCTAACACCGGGGAGCTGTTTTTT.

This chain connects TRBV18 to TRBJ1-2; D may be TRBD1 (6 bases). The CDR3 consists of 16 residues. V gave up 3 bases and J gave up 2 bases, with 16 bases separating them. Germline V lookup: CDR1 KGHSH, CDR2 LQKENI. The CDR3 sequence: CASSPQPGQLNYGYTF. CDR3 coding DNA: TGTGCCAGCTCACCCCAACCGGGACAACTAAACTATGGCTACACCTTC.

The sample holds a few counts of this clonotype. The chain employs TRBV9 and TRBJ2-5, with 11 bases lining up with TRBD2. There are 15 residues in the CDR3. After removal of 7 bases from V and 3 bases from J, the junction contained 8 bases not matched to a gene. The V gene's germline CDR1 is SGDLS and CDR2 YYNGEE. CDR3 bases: TGTGCCAGCGCGGTGGGGACTAGCGGAAAAGAGACCCAGTACTTC. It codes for CASAVGTSGKETQYF.

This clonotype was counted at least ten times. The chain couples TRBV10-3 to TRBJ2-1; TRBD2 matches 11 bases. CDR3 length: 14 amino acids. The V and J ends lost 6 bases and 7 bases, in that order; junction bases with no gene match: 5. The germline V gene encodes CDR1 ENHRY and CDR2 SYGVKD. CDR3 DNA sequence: TGTGCCATCAGCCCCGGGACTAGCGGAAATGAGCAGTTCTTC. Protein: CAISPGTSGNEQFF.

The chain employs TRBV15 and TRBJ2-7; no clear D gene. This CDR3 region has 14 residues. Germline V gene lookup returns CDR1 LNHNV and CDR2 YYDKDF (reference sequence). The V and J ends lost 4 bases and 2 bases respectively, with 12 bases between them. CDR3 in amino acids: CATSNGPRPYEQYF. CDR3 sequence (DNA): TGTGCCACCAGCAACGGACCCCGTCCCTACGAGCAGTACTTC.

The CDR3 protein is CAWEGGNPYEQYF. DNA of the CDR3: TGTGCCTGGGAAGGAGGCAACCCTTACGAGCAGTACTTC. This sequence joins TRBV30 and TRBJ2-7; weak D call: TRBD2 (5 bases). This CDR3 spans 13 amino acids. The germline gives CDR1 GTSNPN, CDR2 SVGIG (reference sequence). Trimming removed 5 bases at V and 4 bases at J, with 15 bases between.

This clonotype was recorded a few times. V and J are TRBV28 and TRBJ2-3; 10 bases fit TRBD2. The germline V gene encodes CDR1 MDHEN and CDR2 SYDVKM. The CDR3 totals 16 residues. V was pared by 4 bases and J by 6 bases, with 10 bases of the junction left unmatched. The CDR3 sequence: CASSSQASGGWDTQYF. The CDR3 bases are TGTGCCAGCAGTTCCCAAGCTAGCGGGGGATGGGATACGCAGTATTTT.

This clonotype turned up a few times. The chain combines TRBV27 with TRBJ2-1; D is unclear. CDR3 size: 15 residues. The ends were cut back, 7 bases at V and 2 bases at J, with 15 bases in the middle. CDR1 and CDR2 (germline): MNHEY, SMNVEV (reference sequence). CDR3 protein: CASTSGSRTYNEQFF. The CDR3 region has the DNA TGTGCCAGCACCTCCGGGTCTAGGACCTACAATGAGCAGTTCTTC.

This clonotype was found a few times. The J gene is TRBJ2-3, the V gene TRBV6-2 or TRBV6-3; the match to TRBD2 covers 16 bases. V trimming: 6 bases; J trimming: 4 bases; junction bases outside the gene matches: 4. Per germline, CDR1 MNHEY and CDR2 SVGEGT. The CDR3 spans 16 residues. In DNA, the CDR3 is TGTGCCAGCAGAACCGGGACTAGCGGGGGGGCAGATACGCAGTATTTT. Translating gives CASRTGTSGGADTQYF.

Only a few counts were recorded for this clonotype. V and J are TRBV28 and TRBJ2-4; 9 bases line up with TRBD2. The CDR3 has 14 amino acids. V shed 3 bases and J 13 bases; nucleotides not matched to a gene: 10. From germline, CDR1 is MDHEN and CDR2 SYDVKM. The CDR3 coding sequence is TGTGCCAGCAGTTTTGGGCCTAGCGGGGAAGAGCAGTACTTC. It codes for CASSFGPSGEEQYF.

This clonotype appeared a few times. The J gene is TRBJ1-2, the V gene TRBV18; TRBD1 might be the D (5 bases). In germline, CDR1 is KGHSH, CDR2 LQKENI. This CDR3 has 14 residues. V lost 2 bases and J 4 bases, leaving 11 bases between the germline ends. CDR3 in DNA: TGTGCCAGCTCACCAAGAGCGGGGGTCTATGGCTACACCTTC. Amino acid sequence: CASSPRAGVYGYTF. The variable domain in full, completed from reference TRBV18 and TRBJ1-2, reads NAGVMQNPRHLVRRRGQEARLRCSPMKGHSHVYWYRQLPEEGLKFMVYLQKENIIDESGMPKERFSAEFPKEGPSILRIQQVVRGDSAAYFCASSPRAGVYGYTFGSGTRLTVV.

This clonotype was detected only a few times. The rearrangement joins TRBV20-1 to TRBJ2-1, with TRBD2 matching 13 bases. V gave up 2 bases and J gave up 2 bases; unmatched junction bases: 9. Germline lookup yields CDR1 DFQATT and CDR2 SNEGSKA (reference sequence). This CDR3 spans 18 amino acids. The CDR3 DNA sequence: TGCAGTGCTAGAAGACTAGCGGGGGGCCTAAATACCTACAATGAGCAGTTCTTC. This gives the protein CSARRLAGGLNTYNEQFF.

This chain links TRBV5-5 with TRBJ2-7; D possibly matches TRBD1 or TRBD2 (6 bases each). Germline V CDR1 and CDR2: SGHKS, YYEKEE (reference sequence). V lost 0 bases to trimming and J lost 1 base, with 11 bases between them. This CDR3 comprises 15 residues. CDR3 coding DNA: TGTGCCAGCAGCTTGGGGGGGGACACTTCCTACGAGCAGTACTTC. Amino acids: CASSLGGDTSYEQYF.

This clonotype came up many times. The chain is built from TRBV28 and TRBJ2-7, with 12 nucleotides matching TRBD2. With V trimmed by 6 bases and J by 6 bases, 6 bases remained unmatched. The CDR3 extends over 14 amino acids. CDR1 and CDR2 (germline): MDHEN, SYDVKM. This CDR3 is CASSPTSGGREQYF. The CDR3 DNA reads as TGTGCCAGCAGCCCTACTAGCGGGGGGCGCGAGCAGTACTTC.

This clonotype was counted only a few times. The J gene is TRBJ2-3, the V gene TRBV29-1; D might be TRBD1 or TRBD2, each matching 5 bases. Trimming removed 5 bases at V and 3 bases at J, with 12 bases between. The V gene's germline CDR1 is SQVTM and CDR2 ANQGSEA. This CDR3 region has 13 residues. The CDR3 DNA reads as TGCAGCGTTCGGGGCAGCGTAACAGATACGCAGTATTTT. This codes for CSVRGSVTDTQYF.

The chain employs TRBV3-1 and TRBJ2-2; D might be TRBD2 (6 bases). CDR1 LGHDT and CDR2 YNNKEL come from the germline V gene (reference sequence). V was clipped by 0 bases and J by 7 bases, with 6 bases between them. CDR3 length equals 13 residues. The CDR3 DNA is TGTGCCAGCAGCCAAGAGGGAGGCGGGGAGCTGTTTTTT. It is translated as CASSQEGGGELFF.

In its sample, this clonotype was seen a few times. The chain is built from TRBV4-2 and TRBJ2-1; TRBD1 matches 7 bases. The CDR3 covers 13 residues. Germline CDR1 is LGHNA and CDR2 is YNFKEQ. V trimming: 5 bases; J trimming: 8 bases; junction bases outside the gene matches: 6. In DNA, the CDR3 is TGTGCCAGCAGCGCAAAGACAGGGCATGAGCAGTTCTTC. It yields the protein CASSAKTGHEQFF.

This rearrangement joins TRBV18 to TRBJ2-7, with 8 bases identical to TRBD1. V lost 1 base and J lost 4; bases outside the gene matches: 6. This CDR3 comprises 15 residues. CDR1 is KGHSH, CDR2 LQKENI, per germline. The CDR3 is CASSPQAGGGYEQYF. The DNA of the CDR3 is TGTGCCAGCTCACCACAAGCAGGGGGCGGTTACGAGCAGTACTTC.

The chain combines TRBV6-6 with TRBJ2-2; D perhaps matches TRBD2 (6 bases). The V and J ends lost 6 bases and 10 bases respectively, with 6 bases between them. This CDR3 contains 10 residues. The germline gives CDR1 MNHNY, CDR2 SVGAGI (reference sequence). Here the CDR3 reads CASRGLELFF. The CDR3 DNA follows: TGTGCCAGCAGGGGACTGGAGCTGTTTTTT.

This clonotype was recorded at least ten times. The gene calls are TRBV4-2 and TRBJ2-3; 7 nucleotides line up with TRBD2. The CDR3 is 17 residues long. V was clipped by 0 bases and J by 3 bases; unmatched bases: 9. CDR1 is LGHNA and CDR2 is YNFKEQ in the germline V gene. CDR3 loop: CASSQEFGRGSTDTQYF. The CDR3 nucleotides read TGTGCCAGCAGCCAAGAGTTCGGGCGGGGGTCGACAGATACGCAGTATTTT.

CDR3: CASSVVDSSQPQHF. The CDR3 DNA reads TGTGCCAGCAGCGTGGTCGACAGTTCCCAGCCCCAGCATTTT. V and J are TRBV4-2 and TRBJ1-5, with D perhaps matching TRBD1 (5 bases). The germline gives CDR1 LGHNA, CDR2 YNFKEQ. Deletions cut 5 bases from V and 7 bases from J, with 15 bases between. The CDR3 has 14 residues.

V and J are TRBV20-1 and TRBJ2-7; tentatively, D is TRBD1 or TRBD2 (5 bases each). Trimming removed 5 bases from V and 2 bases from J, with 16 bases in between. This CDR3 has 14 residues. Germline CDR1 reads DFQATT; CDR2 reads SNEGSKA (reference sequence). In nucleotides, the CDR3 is TGCAGTGCTGCGGATAGGGACCCAACCTACGAGCAGTACTTC. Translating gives CSAADRDPTYEQYF.

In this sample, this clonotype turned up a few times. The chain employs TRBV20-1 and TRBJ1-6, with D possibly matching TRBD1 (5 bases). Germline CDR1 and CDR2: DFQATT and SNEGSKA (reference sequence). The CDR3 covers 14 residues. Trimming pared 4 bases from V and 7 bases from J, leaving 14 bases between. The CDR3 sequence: CSATGGGSNSPLHF. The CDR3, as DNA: TGCAGTGCTACAGGCGGGGGGTCGAATTCACCCCTCCACTTT.

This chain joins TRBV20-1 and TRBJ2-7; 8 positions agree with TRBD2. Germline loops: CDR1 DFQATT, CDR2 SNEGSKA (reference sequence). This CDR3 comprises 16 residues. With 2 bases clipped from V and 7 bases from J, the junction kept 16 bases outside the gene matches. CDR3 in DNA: TGCAGTGCTAGAAGAAGCGGGGGCACTTCGGTAGATGAGCAGTACTTC. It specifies CSARRSGGTSVDEQYF.